The 31 T cell receptor beta chains below come from one sample, sequenced in a study of shared clonotypes between healthy human individuals. The assay was immunoSEQ multiplex PCR, and TCRdb's table has in-frame clones only and misses some. Among about 2.3 million clones listed, 85% to 95% were seen once. Material for sequencing was naive CD4+ T cells from PBMCs. Subset given: CD45RA+ positively selected. The receptors come from a man aged 18 to 30 in good health. Some clones in this sample may be carry-over from other donors' samples.

The chain uses TRBV18 and TRBJ1-1; D is unresolved. Trimming removed 6 bases at V and 1 base at J, with 9 bases between. The CDR3 is made up of 13 amino acids. The germline V gene encodes CDR1 KGHSH and CDR2 LQKENI. The CDR3 region has the DNA TGTGCCAGCTCTTACATCACGAACACTGAAGCTTTCTTT. Translation: CASSYITNTEAFF.

This clone was seen just once. The rearrangement uses TRBV18 and TRBJ1-1, with D unclear. The CDR3 totals 15 residues. Trimming stripped 3 bases from V and 6 bases from J, with 17 bases between. Germline CDR1 is KGHSH and CDR2 is LQKENI. CDR3 in amino acids: CASSPNSPRWAEAFF. The CDR3 DNA is TGTGCCAGCTCACCCAACAGTCCCCGGTGGGCTGAAGCTTTCTTT.

This chain links TRBV10-3 with TRBJ1-5; D not resolved. Germline CDR1 reads ENHRY; CDR2 reads SYGVKD. The CDR3 is 13 amino acids. V was shortened by 0 bases and J by 4 bases, with 4 bases between the two germline ends. In DNA, the CDR3 is TGTGCCATCAGTGAGTCGAGAAATCAGCCCCAGCATTTT. Translation: CAISESRNQPQHF.

This clone was recorded only once. The chain links TRBV4-3 to TRBJ1-2; tentative D call: TRBD1 (5 bases). Deletions cut 0 bases from V and 4 bases from J, with 12 bases between. This CDR3 is 15 amino acids long. Per germline, CDR1 LGHNA and CDR2 YSLEER. In nucleotides, the CDR3 is TGCGCCAGCAGCCAAGATCGGGCAGGGAGCTATGGCTACACCTTC. Translated, it gives CASSQDRAGSYGYTF.

This chain connects TRBV6-1 to TRBJ2-5; the D gene is possibly TRBD2 (6 bases). V was shortened by 4 bases and J by 5 bases, with 8 bases between the two germline ends. Germline loops: CDR1 MNHNS, CDR2 SASEGT. The CDR3 runs 12 residues. CDR3 residues: CASSAGAETQYF. The CDR3 DNA is TGTGCCAGCAGTGCGGGAGCTGAGACCCAGTACTTC.

The chain couples TRBV18 to TRBJ2-1, with a weak D call TRBD2 (5 bases). Germline V gene lookup returns CDR1 KGHSH and CDR2 LQKENI. Trimming left V 2 bases short and J 9 bases short, with 17 bases between. The CDR3 is 15 amino acids. As DNA, the CDR3 is TGTGCCAGCTCACCATACCTCCCCGGAGGAGTTGAGCAGTTCTTC. It specifies CASSPYLPGGVEQFF.

The chain carries TRBV28 and TRBJ2-1, with D tentatively TRBD1 or TRBD2 (5 bases each). CDR3 length: 16 residues. Germline lookup yields CDR1 MDHEN and CDR2 SYDVKM. Trimming removed 5 bases from V and 3 bases from J, with 17 bases in between. The CDR3 region is CASSLKPLGGYNEQFF. In nucleotides, the CDR3 is TGTGCCAGCAGTCTCAAACCCCTTGGGGGCTACAATGAGCAGTTCTTC.

This rearrangement joins TRBV6-1 to TRBJ1-5; D is possibly TRBD1 (5 bases). CDR1 is MNHNS, CDR2 SASEGT, per germline. The CDR3 has 14 residues. The germline V and J ends were trimmed by 6 bases and 7 bases, with 16 bases remaining between them. CDR3 in amino acids: CASSVRSGNQPQHF. In nucleotides, the CDR3 is TGTGCCAGCAGCGTTCGGTCAGGGAACCAGCCCCAGCATTTT.

The chain uses TRBV29-1 and TRBJ1-1, with D perhaps matching TRBD1 (5 bases). Germline V gene lookup returns CDR1 SQVTM and CDR2 ANQGSEA. This CDR3 comprises 14 residues. The V end was cut by 6 bases, the J end by 0 bases, with 14 bases between. CDR3 bases: TGCAGCGTGGTACTACAGGTCATGAACACTGAAGCTTTCTTT. Protein: CSVVLQVMNTEAFF.

The chain links TRBV19 to TRBJ2-7; the D gene is possibly TRBD2 (6 bases). The CDR3 has 16 amino acids. V lost 2 bases and J lost 2, with 16 bases in between. From germline, CDR1 is LNHDA and CDR2 SQIVND (reference sequence). As DNA, the CDR3 is TGTGCCAGTAGTATAACTGGCGGGAAAAGCCCCTACGAGCAGTACTTC. This translates into CASSITGGKSPYEQYF.

This chain connects TRBV5-1 to TRBJ2-3; D ambiguous. The germline V gene has CDR1 SGHRS and CDR2 YFSETQ. The CDR3 consists of 14 residues. Between the trimmed V and J ends, which lost 3 bases and 5 bases, there was a span of 13 bases. In DNA form, the CDR3 reads TGCGCCAGCAGCTCCCTCGACGGCGGAGATACGCAGTATTTT. Translating gives CASSSLDGGDTQYF. Full variable domain (remainder filled in from reference TRBV5-1 and TRBJ2-3): KAGVTQTPRYLIKTRGQQVTLSCSPISGHRSVSWYQQTPGQGLQFLFEYFSETQRNKGNFPGRFSGRQFSNSRSEMNVSTLELGDSALYLCASSSLDGGDTQYFGPGTRLTVL.

The rearrangement links TRBV6-5 to TRBJ2-7; D may correspond to TRBD1 or TRBD2 (5 bases each). V lost 9 bases to trimming and J lost 2 bases, with 11 bases between them. The length of the CDR3 is 12 residues. Germline lookup yields CDR1 MNHEY and CDR2 SVGAGI. The CDR3 sequence: CASSGRTYEQYF. The CDR3 DNA is TGTGCCAGTTCGGGGCGGACCTACGAGCAGTACTTC.

The chain has TRBV27 and TRBJ2-7, with 13 bases that match TRBD2. V was clipped by 4 bases and J by 3 bases; unmatched bases: 9. The CDR3 runs to 17 residues. Germline V gene data show CDR1 as MNHEY and CDR2 as SMNVEV (reference sequence). The chain's CDR3 is CASSSPRTSGSHYEQYF. Here the CDR3 DNA reads TGTGCCAGCAGTTCTCCAAGGACTAGCGGGAGCCACTACGAGCAGTACTTC.

The genes are TRBV29-1 and TRBJ2-1; TRBD1 might be the D (7 bases). The CDR3 runs 15 residues. Germline CDR1 reads SQVTM; CDR2 reads ANQGSEA. V was cut by 7 bases and J by 0 bases, with 16 bases left in between. The CDR3 nucleotides read TGCAGCGCCGAACAGGGGACTCGCTCCTACAATGAGCAGTTCTTC. This translates into CSAEQGTRSYNEQFF.

The table lists this clone with a count of one. The J gene is TRBJ2-5, the V gene TRBV5-1, with 10 bases matching TRBD2. Germline V gene data show CDR1 as SGHRS and CDR2 as YFSETQ. The CDR3 is 16 residues long. V lost 0 bases, J lost 2 bases, and 4 bases stayed unmatched. The CDR3 sequence is CASSLGTSGKQETQYF. The CDR3 DNA reads as TGCGCCAGCAGCTTGGGTACTAGCGGGAAACAAGAGACCCAGTACTTC.

This clone appeared once. This rearrangement joins TRBV5-1 to TRBJ2-1; D gene uncertain. In germline, CDR1 is SGHRS, CDR2 YFSETQ. There are 16 residues in the CDR3. V was shortened by 0 bases and J by 0 bases, with 10 bases between the two germline ends. The CDR3 sequence is CASSLEQLSSYNEQFF. The CDR3 DNA follows: TGCGCCAGCAGCTTGGAACAGTTAAGCTCCTACAATGAGCAGTTCTTC.

This chain connects TRBV20-1 to TRBJ2-7; D remains unclear. Germline assignment: CDR1 DFQATT and CDR2 SNEGSKA (reference sequence). This CDR3 comprises 10 residues. The CDR3 protein is CSAATYEQYF. CDR3 bases: TGCAGCGCTGCGACCTACGAGCAGTACTTC.

The chain combines TRBV28 with TRBJ2-7; tentative D call: TRBD1 (6 bases). V lost 2 bases and J lost 7, with 21 bases in between. The CDR3 spans 16 residues. The germline gives CDR1 MDHEN, CDR2 SYDVKM. The CDR3 sequence: CASSLSRWGTRLEQYF. Here the CDR3 DNA reads TGTGCCAGCAGTTTAAGTCGGTGGGGGACACGCTTGGAGCAGTACTTC.

The chain has TRBV19 and TRBJ2-1; D possibly uses TRBD1 or TRBD2 (6 bases each). This CDR3 spans 14 amino acids. V was clipped by 5 bases and J by 5 bases, with 13 bases between them. Germline V gene lookup returns CDR1 LNHDA and CDR2 SQIVND (reference sequence). CDR3 in amino acids: CASSWAGEDNEQFF. CDR3 sequence (DNA): TGTGCCAGTAGTTGGGCAGGGGAGGACAATGAGCAGTTCTTC. Drawing the rest from reference TRBV19 and TRBJ2-1, the complete variable domain is DGGITQSPKYLFRKEGQNVTLSCEQNLNHDAMYWYRQDPGQGLRLIYYSQIVNDFQKGDIAEGYSVSREKKESFPLTVTSAQKNPTAFYLCASSWAGEDNEQFFGPGTRLTVL.

The chain employs TRBV5-1 and TRBJ1-4; 9 nucleotides match TRBD1. The CDR3 has 15 amino acids. Germline CDR1 is SGHRS and CDR2 is YFSETQ. The junction had 7 bases not matched to a gene; V was cut back by 0 bases and J by 10 bases. The CDR3 nucleotides are TGCGCCAGCAGCTTGGAGGCGACAGGGGGTGGAAAACTGTTTTTT. Its translation is CASSLEATGGGKLFF.

The V call is TRBV7-3, the J call TRBJ2-1; 9 nucleotides agree with TRBD2. V lost 2 bases and J lost 6; bases outside the gene matches: 2. This CDR3 comprises 14 residues. Per germline, CDR1 SGHTA and CDR2 FQGTGA. CDR3 DNA: TGTGCCAGCAGCTTAGTGCGGGAGGGCAATGAGCAGTTCTTC. Translating gives CASSLVREGNEQFF. The complete variable domain, with remaining parts taken from reference TRBV7-3 and TRBJ2-1, reads GAGVSQTPSNKVTEKGKYVELRCDPISGHTALYWYRQSLGQGPEFLIYFQGTGAADDSGLPNDRFFAVRPEGSVSTLKIQRTERGDSAVYLCASSLVREGNEQFFGPGTRLTVL.

The chain combines TRBV6-6 with TRBJ2-7, with 12 bases aligning to TRBD2. The junction had 9 bases not matched to a gene; V was cut back by 6 bases and J by 9 bases. Germline CDR1 MNHNY, CDR2 SVGAGI (reference sequence). The CDR3 covers 14 residues. The CDR3 nucleotides are TGTGCCAGCAGCCTAGCGGGGGGGACCCCCAGGCAGTACTTC. This sequence encodes CASSLAGGTPRQYF.

This clone appeared a single time. J is TRBJ2-7 and V is TRBV5-6; D remains ambiguous. The CDR3 runs to 14 residues. V was trimmed by 8 bases and J by 0 bases, leaving 15 bases between them. CDR1 SGHDT and CDR2 YYEEEE come from the germline V gene. The CDR3 here is CASLKAGRSYEQYF. The CDR3 DNA reads TGTGCCAGTTTAAAAGCAGGCCGCTCCTACGAGCAGTACTTC. The complete variable domain, with remaining parts taken from reference TRBV5-6 and TRBJ2-7, reads DAGVTQSPTHLIKTRGQQVTLRCSPKSGHDTVSWYQQALGQGPQFIFQYYEEEERQRGNFPDRFSGHQFPNYSSELNVNALLLGDSALYLCASLKAGRSYEQYFGPGTRLTVT.

V is TRBV6-5 and J is TRBJ2-3; TRBD1 might be the D (6 bases). The germline CDR1 and CDR2 sequences are MNHEY and SVGAGI. Trimming shortened V by 0 bases and J by 5 bases, and 9 bases separated the two germline ends. CDR3 length equals 14 residues. CDR3 region: CASSYSPGVDTQYF. The CDR3 bases are TGTGCCAGCAGTTACTCCCCAGGGGTAGATACGCAGTATTTT.

This clone was picked up a small number of times. The same CDR3 is also encoded by other DNA sequences in this sample. This chain links TRBV5-1 with TRBJ1-4; TRBD1 aligns across 7 bases. Germline CDR1 reads SGHRS; CDR2 reads YFSETQ. The CDR3 is 13 residues long. Trimming took 4 bases from V and 4 from J; bases not matched to a gene: 1. CDR3 loop: CASSRDSNEKLFF. CDR3 DNA: TGCGCCAGCAGCCGGGACAGTAATGAAAAACTGTTTTTT.

This clone was recorded once. The chain uses TRBV7-2 and TRBJ2-7; perhaps TRBD2 as D (5 bases). CDR1 and CDR2 (germline): SGHTA, FQGNSA. V gave up 5 bases and J gave up 4 bases, with 15 bases separating them. CDR3 length: 14 amino acids. The CDR3 protein is CASSPPGVRYEQYF. Here the CDR3 DNA reads TGTGCCAGCAGCCCCCCCGGGGTGAGATACGAGCAGTACTTC.

This clone showed up just once. The identical CDR3 is also encoded by other nucleotide sequences in the sample. The J gene is TRBJ2-5, the V gene TRBV29-1, with D perhaps TRBD2 (6 bases). The V gene lost 6 bases and the J gene lost 9 bases, with 23 bases spanning the gap. CDR3 size: 14 residues. Germline loops: CDR1 SQVTM, CDR2 ANQGSEA. Written as DNA, the CDR3 is TGCAGCGTCGGTCTTGGGGGGAGGCCGGGGGCCCAGTACTTC. Amino acid sequence: CSVGLGGRPGAQYF.

The rearrangement links TRBV7-2 to TRBJ1-1, with TRBD1 identical over 8 bases. The V segment lost 5 bases and the J segment 0 bases; nucleotides outside the gene matches: 8. CDR3 length: 16 residues. The germline gives CDR1 SGHTA, CDR2 FQGNSA. As DNA, the CDR3 is TGTGCCAGCAGCCAACAGGGGGTGGTTGTGAACACTGAAGCTTTCTTT. Protein product: CASSQQGVVVNTEAFF.

This clone was seen a single time. Different DNA sequences within this sample yield the same CDR3. The chain is built from TRBV5-1 and TRBJ2-1; TRBD2 agrees at 10 bases. The CDR3 contains 15 residues. In germline, CDR1 is SGHRS, CDR2 YFSETQ. J gave up 4 bases and V 1 base, and 2 bases lay outside the gene matches. The CDR3 reads CASSLTSGTYNEQFF. The CDR3 region has the DNA TGCGCCAGCAGCTTGACTAGCGGGACATACAATGAGCAGTTCTTC.

V and J are TRBV19 and TRBJ2-1, with 9 bases fitting TRBD2. CDR3 length: 17 residues. J lost 3 bases, V lost 4 bases, and 10 bases had no gene match. Per germline, CDR1 LNHDA and CDR2 SQIVND (reference sequence). The CDR3 DNA reads as TGTGCCAGTAGTAACATTCGTAGCGGGAGAGGCTACAATGAGCAGTTCTTC. As protein: CASSNIRSGRGYNEQFF.

The chain carries TRBV2 and TRBJ2-1, with 7 positions matching TRBD2. V was clipped by 5 bases and J by 6 bases; unmatched bases: 7. The germline V gene encodes CDR1 SNHLY and CDR2 FYNNEI. The CDR3 runs 14 residues. CDR3: CASSRSGNSNEQFF. The CDR3, as DNA: TGTGCCAGCAGTCGAAGCGGGAACTCCAATGAGCAGTTCTTC.